The clone carrying this T cell receptor beta chain was observed a few times. What it binds is not known. The source of the sample is a study of beta chain features in type 1 diabetes. The CDR3 length is 12 residues. The V end was cut by 11 bases, the J end by 4 bases, with 14 bases between. The germline gives CDR1 MNHNY, CDR2 SVGAGI (reference sequence). Expressed TCRB transcripts were sequenced, since all the RNA that had been isolated was reverse transcribed. Produced via immunoSEQ multiplex PCR; TCRdb's table is partial and in-frame only. The sample has 900,000 or so clones; under 20% are singletons. Overall study findings and caveats: It was among patients, rather than healthy donors, that naive, central memory and Treg TCRB repertoires appeared more similar. cDNA-based reads could over-represent cells with high TCR expression. Lower insertion and higher deletion counts appeared at VDJ junctions in type 1 diabetes patients. Although PCR might favor shorter templates, it would do so equally in patients and controls.

The TCR comes from a young woman in good health. The sequenced sample was naive CD4+ T cells from blood. V gene TRBV6-6 combines with J gene TRBJ1-1; no clear D. The CDR3, as DNA: TGTGCCCGATCGTCAGATGGCACTGAAGCTTTCTTT. Amino acid sequence: CARSSDGTEAFF.